The TCR beta chain described here comes from a study of Ad26.COV2.S vaccination and SARS-CoV-2 variants. Produced via immunoSEQ multiplex PCR; TCRdb's table is partial and in-frame only. Of about 680,000 clones listed, roughly nine tenths are singletons. V was cut by 5 bases and J by 10 bases, with 15 bases left in between. The CDR3 spans 13 residues. The germline CDR1 and CDR2 sequences are SGHAT and FQNNGV. As to treatment: 19 received Ad26.COV2.S at low or high dose, single or two shots; a few received placebo; per-sample allocation not given. It was on day 63 after the first vaccine or placebo injection that samples were taken. Vaccine was an Ad26 vector expressing Wuhan-strain SARS-CoV-2 spike.

The specimen comprised peripheral blood, sampled in a trial of Ad26.COV2.S vaccine versus placebo. V and J are TRBV11-2 and TRBJ2-1; possibly TRBD1 for D (5 bases). The origin of this receptor is a person aged 18-60 years who received the Ad26.COV2.S COVID-19 vaccine or a placebo. CDR3 in DNA: TGTGCCAGCAGCGGGGCTTATGCGGCCGAGCAGTTCTTC. Encoded protein: CASSGAYAAEQFF.